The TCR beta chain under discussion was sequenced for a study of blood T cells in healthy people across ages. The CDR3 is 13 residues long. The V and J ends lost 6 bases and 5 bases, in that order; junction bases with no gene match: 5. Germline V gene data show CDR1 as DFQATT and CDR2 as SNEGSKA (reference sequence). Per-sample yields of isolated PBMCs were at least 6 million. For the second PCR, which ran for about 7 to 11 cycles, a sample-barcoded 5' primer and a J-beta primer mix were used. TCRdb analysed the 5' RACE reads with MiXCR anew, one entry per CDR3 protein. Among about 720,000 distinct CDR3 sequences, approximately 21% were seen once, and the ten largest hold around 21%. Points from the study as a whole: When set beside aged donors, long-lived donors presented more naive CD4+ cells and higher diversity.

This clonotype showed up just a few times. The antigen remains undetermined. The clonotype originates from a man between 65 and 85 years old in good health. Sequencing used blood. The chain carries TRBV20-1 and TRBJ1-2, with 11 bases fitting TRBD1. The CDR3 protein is CSALGTGGYGYTF. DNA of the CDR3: TGCAGTGCCCTAGGGACAGGGGGTTATGGCTACACCTTC.